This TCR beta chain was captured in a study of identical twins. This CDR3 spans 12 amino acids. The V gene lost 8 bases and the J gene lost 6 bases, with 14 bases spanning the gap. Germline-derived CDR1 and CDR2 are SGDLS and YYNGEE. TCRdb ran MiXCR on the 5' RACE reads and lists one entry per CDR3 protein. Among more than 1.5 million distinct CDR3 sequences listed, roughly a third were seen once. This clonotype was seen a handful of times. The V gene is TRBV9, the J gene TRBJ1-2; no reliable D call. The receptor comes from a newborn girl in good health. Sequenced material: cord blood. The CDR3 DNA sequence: TGTGCCAGAAGCCCCACAGAACATGGCTACACCTTC. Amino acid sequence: CARSPTEHGYTF.